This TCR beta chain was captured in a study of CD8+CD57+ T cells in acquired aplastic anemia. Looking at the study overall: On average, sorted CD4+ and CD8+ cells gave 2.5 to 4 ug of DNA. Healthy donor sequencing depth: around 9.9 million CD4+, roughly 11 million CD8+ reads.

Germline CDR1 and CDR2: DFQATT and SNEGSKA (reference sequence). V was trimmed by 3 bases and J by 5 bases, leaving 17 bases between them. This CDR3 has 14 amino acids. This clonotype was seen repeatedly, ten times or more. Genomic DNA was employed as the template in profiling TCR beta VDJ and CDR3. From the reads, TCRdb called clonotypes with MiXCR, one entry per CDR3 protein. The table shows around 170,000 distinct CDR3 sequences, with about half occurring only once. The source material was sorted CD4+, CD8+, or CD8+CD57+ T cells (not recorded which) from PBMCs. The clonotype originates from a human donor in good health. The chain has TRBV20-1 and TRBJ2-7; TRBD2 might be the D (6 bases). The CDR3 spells CSARQGSGEDEQYF. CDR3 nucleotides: TGCAGTGCTAGGCAGGGTAGCGGTGAGGACGAGCAGTACTTC.